The source of this T cell receptor (beta chain) is a study of shared clonotypes between healthy human individuals. General study points: Estimated richness was generally greater in naive than memory subsets. Depth was large, yet rarefaction showed that sorted-subset sequencing was incomplete.

CDR1 LGHNA and CDR2 YSLEER come from the germline V gene. V trimming: 2 bases; J trimming: 7 bases; junction bases outside the gene matches: 7. The CDR3 loop spans 16 amino acids. TCRdb's table, derived via immunoSEQ multiplex PCR, lists solely in-frame clones and lacks some. Of 2,500,000 or so clones listed, over 85% were seen once; the top ten hold over 0.12%. Researchers partitioned CD4+ cells into CD45RA+ naive and CD45RA-negative memory subsets. With respect to this clone: What it binds is not known.

The sequencing sample was made of naive CD4+ T cells sorted from blood. As to subset: CD45RA+ positively selected. This clonotype originated in a man younger than 35 in good health. The chain joins TRBV4-3 to TRBJ2-2; 10 bases match TRBD1. CDR3 DNA: TGCGCCAGCAGCCAAATGACAGGGGGCGCAAGCGGGGAGCTGTTTTTT. Protein product: CASSQMTGGASGELFF.